This TCR beta chain was sequenced during a study of cytomegalovirus exposure and HLA in healthy donors. The PCR had 60 Vbeta and 13 Jbeta primers. Clones were read by immunoSEQ multiplex PCR, and TCRdb kept only the in-frame ones, dropping some. Found here are about 190,000 clones, roughly 83% of them singletons; the top ten hold around 0.25%. Unrecorded immune exposure was likely among donors, who were nominally healthy when sampled. V dropped 7 bases and J dropped 5 bases, with 11 bases sitting between them. The length of the CDR3 is 13 residues. Germline-derived CDR1 and CDR2 are MNHNY and SVGAGI (reference sequence).

The chain employs TRBV6-6 and TRBJ2-2; TRBD1 is a possible D gene (6 bases). Sequences were obtained from PBMCs. The TCR was taken from a boy younger than 18 in good health and CMV-seronegative. This chain's CDR3 is CASKAGTTGELFF. The CDR3 coding sequence is TGTGCCAGCAAGGCAGGGACAACCGGGGAGCTGTTTTTT.